This TCR beta chain stems from a study of T cell changes during pregnancy in multiple sclerosis (dated by TCRdb to between 2018 and 2021). For context, the study as a whole: Changes in the T cell repertoire over the course of pregnancy were examined in this study in women with multiple sclerosis.

The germline V gene encodes CDR1 SGHNT and CDR2 YYREEE (reference sequence). V loses 4 bases, J loses 11 bases, and the germline ends lie 21 bases apart. The CDR3, cysteine through phenylalanine, is 14 amino acids long. Kept here is only the CDR3 DNA, which spans 42 bases and is read in frame from base 1. Library preparation employed the immunoSEQ multiplex PCR assay. In its TCRdb copy, this immuneACCESS table keeps in-frame sequences only and misses some clones. Where compared with another copy, unresolved V genes explain less than half of these, and the others have no known cause. In all, the sample holds approximately 27,000 clones, and around nine tenths of those were seen once. The ten largest clones take up approximately 0.7% of the sample. Details on this clone: The antigen it recognizes is unknown. Within one base of it there is no much larger clone, and no base qualities were kept.

This TCR derives from a female donor with multiple sclerosis, enrolled in a pregnancy study. The sample consisted of CD4+ T cells from peripheral blood mononuclear cells, taken in the first trimester of pregnancy. The chain uses TRBV5-4 and TRBJ1-2; TRBD1 is perhaps the D gene, given 6 matching bases. The CDR3 amino acid sequence is: CASSPRPGTQGYTF. The DNA is TGTGCCAGCAGCCCCCGTCCTGGCACCCAGGGGTACACCTTC.